This TCR beta chain was recovered during a study of blood T cell repertoires in COVID-19. The CDR3 length is 15 residues. Germline CDR1 reads SGHDT; CDR2 reads YYEEEE. Trimming cost V 4 bases and J 3 bases, with 17 bases left between them. The method was immunoSEQ multiplex PCR; TCRdb's version includes in-frame clones alone and lacks a portion of them. Seen here are 120,000 or so clones, 85% observed once, and the top ten hold 25% to 30%. The specimen was peripheral blood. This chain connects TRBV5-6 to TRBJ2-7; D unresolved. The sequence was obtained from a woman older than 75 with acute or convalescent COVID-19. CDR3 protein: CASSPLGLGYYEQYV. In nucleotides, the CDR3 is TGTGCCAGCAGCCCCCTCGGTTTGGGCTACTACGAGCAGTACGTC.